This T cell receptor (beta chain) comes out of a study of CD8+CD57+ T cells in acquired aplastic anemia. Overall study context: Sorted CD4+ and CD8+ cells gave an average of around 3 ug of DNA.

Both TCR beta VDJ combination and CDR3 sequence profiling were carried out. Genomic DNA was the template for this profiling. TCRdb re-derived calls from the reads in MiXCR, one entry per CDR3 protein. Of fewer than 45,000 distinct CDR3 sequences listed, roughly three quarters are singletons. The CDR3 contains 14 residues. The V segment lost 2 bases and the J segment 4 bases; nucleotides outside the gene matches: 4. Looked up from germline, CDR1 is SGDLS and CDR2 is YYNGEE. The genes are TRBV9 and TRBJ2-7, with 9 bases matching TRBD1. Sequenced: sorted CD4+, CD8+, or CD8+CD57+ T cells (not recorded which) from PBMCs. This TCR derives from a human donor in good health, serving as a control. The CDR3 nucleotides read TGTGCCAGCAGCGTCTCACAGGGGGCATACGAGCAGTACTTC. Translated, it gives CASSVSQGAYEQYF.